One TCR beta chain is described in this entry. The antigen is undetermined. The sample belongs to a study of beta chain features in type 1 diabetes. The study, taken as a whole, reports: A PCR bias possibly favoring shorter templates would apply equally to patients and controls. Within each of all four CD4+ subsets, Type 1 diabetes patients had TCRB CDR3s that were moderately but significantly shorter.

The CDR3 runs to 15 residues. Trimming cost V 9 bases and J 1 base, with 16 bases left between them. Germline V gene lookup returns CDR1 MNHEY and CDR2 SVGAGI. What was sequenced were expressed TCRB transcripts, since all of the isolated RNA had been reverse transcribed. Libraries were prepared by immunoSEQ multiplex PCR; TCRdb keeps only in-frame clonotypes and omits some of them. The sample comprises hundreds of thousands of clones, 10% to 15% of which are singletons, and 0.022% rests with the top ten. The V call is TRBV6-5, the J call TRBJ2-1; TRBD1 is a possible D gene (5 bases). Sequencing input: naive CD4+ T cells from blood. The sequence was obtained from a man younger than 35 with type 1 diabetes. CDR3 loop: CARGHKTPSYNEQFF. The DNA of the CDR3 is TGTGCCAGGGGGCATAAGACACCATCCTACAATGAGCAGTTCTTC.